Listed below are T cell receptor beta chains from one sample, sequenced in a study of T cell responses to AZD1222 COVID-19 vaccine. The method was immunoSEQ multiplex PCR; TCRdb's version includes in-frame clones alone and lacks a portion of them. The repertoire holds some 130,000 clones, with approximately 88% as singletons. Material: peripheral blood, obtained on day 0 of AZD1222 vaccination. The source is an adult in good health. Each CDR3 is given with its conserved first and last residue. Each record gives: V gene, J gene, D gene, clone size, CDR3 protein, CDR3 DNA. D genes are given only for firm matches. Clone size, where shown, is once, few, many, or a class for clones that have expanded.

TRBV6-5	TRBJ2-7	NA	NA	CASSYSPQQGFGEQYF	TGTGCCAGCAGTTACTCGCCGCAACAGGGTTTCGGCGAGCAGTACTTC
TRBV7-9	TRBJ1-1	NA	NA	CASRLEGVNTEAFF	TGTGCCAGCAGGCTCGAGGGAGTGAACACTGAAGCTTTCTTT
TRBV11-2	TRBJ2-4	NA	few	CASSGRERGRAKNIQYF	TGTGCCAGCAGCGGCAGGGAACGGGGTCGCGCCAAAAACATTCAGTACTTC
TRBV11-2	TRBJ1-4	TRBD1	NA	CASSSRGLTEKLFF	TGTGCCAGCAGCTCCAGGGGGCTAACTGAAAAACTGTTTTTT
TRBV5-8	TRBJ1-2	TRBD1	NA	CASSFTSGTGIYGYTF	TGTGCCAGCAGCTTCACCTCCGGGACAGGGATCTATGGCTACACCTTC
TRBV30	TRBJ2-1	NA	NA	CAWSPTLREQFF	TGTGCCTGGAGTCCCACGCTAAGGGAGCAGTTCTTC
TRBV10-3	TRBJ1-1	TRBD1	NA	CATFDRATRDTEAFF	TGTGCCACCTTCGACAGGGCGACGAGGGACACTGAAGCTTTCTTT
TRBV4-1	TRBJ1-2	NA	once	CASSQDRNTRGTLYGYTF	TGCGCCAGCAGCCAAGATAGGAATACCAGGGGAACTCTCTATGGCTACACCTTC
TRBV21-1	TRBJ2-7	NA	once	CASSKGRPYEQYF	TGTGCCAGCAGCAAGGGGCGGCCTTACGAGCAGTACTTC
TRBV6-5	TRBJ2-2	TRBD2	NA	CASSYVRGGTGELFF	TGTGCCAGCAGTTACGTTCGGGGGGGCACCGGGGAGCTGTTTTTT
TRBV12-3/TRBV12-4	TRBJ1-4	NA	NA	CASSSPGVSRLFF	TGTGCCAGCAGTTCCCCTGGAGTGTCGAGACTGTTTTTT
TRBV20-1	TRBJ2-1	NA	once	CSASRSSSVINEQFF	TGCAGTGCTAGTCGATCCTCCTCAGTCATCAATGAGCAGTTCTTC
TRBV7-6	TRBJ1-5	NA	few	CASSLGRGQPQHF	TGTGCCAGCAGCTTAGGCAGGGGCCAGCCCCAGCATTTT
TRBV19	TRBJ2-7	NA	NA	CASGPGGSSYEQYF	TGTGCCAGCGGGCCAGGGGGGAGCTCCTACGAGCAGTACTTC
TRBV7-9	TRBJ1-2	TRBD1	many	CASSLAQTGDGYTF	TGTGCCAGCAGCTTAGCCCAAACAGGGGATGGCTACACCTTC
TRBV6-5	TRBJ1-2	TRBD1	NA	CASSTGGTYGYTF	TGTGCCAGCAGTACAGGGGGTACTTATGGCTACACCTTC
TRBV29-1	TRBJ1-4	NA	NA	CSVEDLIGDEKLFF	TGCAGCGTTGAAGATCTTATAGGGGATGAAAAACTGTTTTTT
TRBV28	TRBJ1-2	NA	NA	CASTPGHGYTF	TGTGCCAGCACACCGGGTCATGGCTACACCTTC
TRBV6-5	TRBJ1-2	NA	NA	CASSYSQGSGGYTF	TGTGCCAGCAGTTACAGTCAGGGTTCGGGTGGCTACACCTTC
TRBV5-6	TRBJ2-7	NA	once	CASSPGLQQPSYEQYF	TGTGCCAGCAGCCCAGGACTGCAGCAACCGTCCTACGAGCAGTACTTC
TRBV9	TRBJ1-5	NA	NA	CASSVAPNQPQHF	TGTGCCAGCAGCGTAGCCCCAAATCAGCCCCAGCATTTT
TRBV2	TRBJ2-1	NA	NA	CASSVLTGVQFF	TGTGCCAGCAGTGTTCTGACAGGCGTGCAGTTCTTC
TRBV7-2	TRBJ2-7	NA	NA	CASSFRQGYEQYF	TGTGCCAGCAGCTTTCGGCAGGGCTACGAGCAGTACTTC
TRBV7-9	TRBJ2-5	NA	NA	CASSSKSGQETQYF	TGTGCCAGCAGCTCCAAGAGCGGACAAGAGACCCAGTACTTC
TRBV7-2	TRBJ1-2	NA	NA	CASSPSLGYYGYTF	TGTGCCAGCTCCCCCTCACTGGGCTACTATGGCTACACCTTC
TRBV29-1	TRBJ1-2	TRBD1	NA	CSVGEGQGALYGYTF	TGCAGCGTTGGGGAGGGACAGGGGGCCCTCTATGGCTACACCTTC
TRBV30	TRBJ1-2	NA	NA	CAWSVLDGINTF	TGTGCCTGGAGTGTACTGGACGGGATTAACACCTTC
TRBV19	TRBJ2-6	NA	NA	CASSNPPSGANVLTF	TGTGCCAGTAGTAACCCTCCCTCTGGGGCCAACGTCCTGACTTTC
TRBV3-1/TRBV3-2	TRBJ1-5	TRBD1	NA	CASSQETGGNQPQHF	TGTGCCAGCAGCCAAGAGACAGGGGGCAATCAGCCCCAGCATTTT
TRBV29-1	TRBJ1-1	TRBD1	NA	CSVEPGQGSITFF	TGCAGCGTTGAACCGGGACAGGGGAGTATTACTTTCTTT
TRBV30	TRBJ2-7	NA	NA	CAWDPGTSYEQYF	TGTGCCTGGGACCCCGGGACTTCCTACGAGCAGTACTTC
TRBV6-1	TRBJ1-1	NA	NA	CASSERQGVQAFF	TGTGCCAGCAGTGAACGTCAAGGGGTACAAGCTTTCTTT
TRBV5-1	TRBJ1-5	TRBD1	NA	CASSSPGQGEMPVLGDIGQPQHF	TGCGCCAGCAGCTCACCGGGACAGGGGGAGATGCCGGTCTTGGGAGATATTGGTCAGCCCCAGCATTTT